The text below deals with one T cell receptor beta chain. Its specific antigen is unknown. With a much larger clone just one base away, this may be a read error. A case-control design nested within a healthcare worker cohort in London, UK, was used, with weekly nasopharyngeal swab PCR tests and blood sampling performed. Healthcare workers were recruited during the week of the UK lockdown, between 23 and 31 March 2020, and followed weekly for up to roughly 15 weeks. The germline V gene encodes CDR1 SGHTA and CDR2 FQGTGA. Including the terminal cysteine and phenylalanine, the CDR3 comprises 13 residues. Only the CDR3 portion is preserved as DNA: 39 bases, with reading frame beginning at the first base. The library was produced with 5' RACE. Sequencing was carried out with a NextSeq 500. To correct for sequencing error and PCR bias, the TCR library protocol tagged individual cDNA molecules with unique molecular identifiers. Both TCR alpha and beta chains were sequenced, and tight co-correlation was observed between alpha and beta sequence abundances in each sample. The original pipeline was this. Decombinator V4 was used to annotate the V gene, J gene and CDR3 of the TCR sequences. Expanded TCRs were defined as changing significantly between any two time points under a Poisson model with p below 0.0001. Abundances of TCRs were expressed as counts per million after normalisation to the total number of TCRs sequenced in each sample. MAIT TCRs were defined by TRAV1-2 paired with TRAJ12, TRAJ20 or TRAJ33, and iNKT TCRs by TRAV10 paired with TRAJ18. VDJdb, accessed 1 November 2021, was searched for CMV, EBV and SARS-CoV-2 annotated TCRs, excluding TCRs annotated for multiple antigens. The raw public reads went through TCRdb reprocessing: fastp at Q25, MiXCR clone calling, in-frame beta chains kept. Each record represents a unique CDR3 protein, reported with the most common genes and DNA among its rows. The V and J calls come from TCRdb's annotation, not from the publication. The sample yields 30,000 to 40,000 distinct CDR3 sequences; 7% to 7.5% were counted once. Of the sample, about an eighth falls within the top ten clones.

This sample stems from a study of early T cells in non-severe SARS-CoV-2 infection (dated by TCRdb to about 2021). As for the study more broadly: Because TCR sequencing relied on bulk RNA taken from unsorted whole blood, pairing of alpha and beta chains was not possible. The full study reports these points: VDJdb matching was skewed toward anti-spike CD8 responses and likely underestimated virus-specific expansions by missing private and CD4 specificities.

This TCR was sampled from an adult who was a healthcare worker with PCR-confirmed SARS-CoV-2 infection or an uninfected control (not recorded which). Rearrangement joined TRBV7-3 to TRBJ2-2; D gene: possibly TRBD2, on 5 matching bases. Material: whole blood, obtained at baseline. CDR3 sequence: CASSKLVSGEQFF. The sequenced DNA is TGTGCCAGCAGCAAACTAGTCTCCGGGGAGCAGTTTTTT.